Each of the 12 T cell receptor beta chains below was sequenced from the same sample in a study of OX40 agonist ivuxolimab in advanced cancers. Only in-frame clones appear in the TCRdb table, and some are missing; sequencing was by immunoSEQ multiplex PCR. The data contain about 74,000 clones, 65% to 90% of them singletons. Source: CD4+ or CD8+ T cells sorted from blood, taken in a trial of the OX40 agonist ivuxolimab. These receptors all stem from an adult with an advanced solid tumor such as melanoma, head and neck, liver or kidney cancer.

The chain carries TRBV19 and TRBJ2-2, with a tentative D call TRBD2 (6 bases). This CDR3 region has 13 residues. Germline values: CDR1 LNHDA, CDR2 SQIVND (reference sequence). The V end lost 6 bases, the J end lost 8 bases, and 13 bases lay between the germline ends. CDR3 DNA: TGTGCCAGTAGCCGTTCACTAGCAGGGGAGCTGTTTTTT. This translates into CASSRSLAGELFF.

The V call is TRBV10-3, the J call TRBJ2-1; D may be TRBD1 or TRBD2 (6 bases each). In germline, CDR1 is ENHRY, CDR2 SYGVKD. The CDR3 spans 16 residues. The germline V and J ends were trimmed by 0 bases and 10 bases, with 19 bases remaining between them. CDR3: CAISESTFGGSGEQFF. The DNA of the CDR3 is TGTGCCATCAGTGAGTCTACTTTCGGGGGCTCCGGGGAGCAGTTCTTC.

J is TRBJ1-2 and V is TRBV4-3, with D hard to call. This CDR3 comprises 12 residues. V shed 1 base and J shed 7 bases, with 7 bases lying between them. CDR1 is LGHNA and CDR2 is YSLEER in the germline V gene. The CDR3 protein is CASSQGRAGYTF. Written as DNA, the CDR3 is TGCGCCAGCAGCCAAGGGAGGGCTGGCTACACCTTC.

The chain couples TRBV9 to TRBJ2-5; 9 nucleotides line up with TRBD2. Germline V gene sequence: CDR1 SGDLS, CDR2 YYNGEE. This CDR3 has 17 residues. V was pared by 0 bases and J by 4 bases, with 10 bases of the junction left unmatched. CDR3 sequence: CASSVGGSGRKGETQYF. The CDR3, as DNA: TGTGCCAGCAGCGTAGGCGGTAGCGGGAGAAAGGGAGAGACCCAGTACTTC.

V is TRBV2 and J is TRBJ2-1; a weak D match, TRBD2 (7 bases). V shed 10 bases and J shed 8 bases, with 18 bases lying between them. The CDR3 totals 13 residues. Germline CDR1 SNHLY, CDR2 FYNNEI. CDR3 region: CATARGALYEQFF. As DNA, the CDR3 is TGTGCCACCGCCCGGGGGGCTCTTTATGAGCAGTTCTTC.

This clone has more than one count but fewer than ten. The chain carries TRBV15 and TRBJ1-3, with D possibly TRBD1 on 6 matching bases. The CDR3 has 15 residues. The germline V and J ends were trimmed by 6 bases and 6 bases, with 18 bases remaining between them. Germline V gene data show CDR1 as LNHNV and CDR2 as YYDKDF (reference sequence). Here the CDR3 DNA reads TGTGCCACCAGTGGGGGCAGCCCTAGGGAAAACACCATATATTTT. It specifies CATSGGSPRENTIYF.

This clone was detected once. The chain employs TRBV11-2 and TRBJ2-6, with TRBD2 identical over 7 bases. The germline V gene has CDR1 SGHAT and CDR2 FQNNGV. Unmatched junction bases numbered 0, after V lost 8 bases and J lost 2 bases. The CDR3 is 13 residues long. This CDR3 reads CASREAGANVLTF. In DNA, the CDR3 is TGTGCCAGCCGGGAGGCTGGGGCCAACGTCCTGACTTTC.

J is TRBJ1-3 and V is TRBV18, with a possible D match to TRBD1 (5 bases). V lost 3 bases and J lost 0, with 15 bases in between. Germline V lookup: CDR1 KGHSH, CDR2 LQKENI. CDR3 length: 17 amino acids. The CDR3 sequence is CASSPGKEGSSGNTIYF. The DNA for the CDR3 is TGTGCCAGCTCACCCGGGAAGGAGGGGAGCTCTGGAAACACCATATATTTT.

J is TRBJ2-7 and V is TRBV7-2, with 8 bases lining up with TRBD2. CDR1 and CDR2 (germline): SGHTA, FQGNSA. This CDR3 comprises 15 residues. Germline trimming cut 5 bases from V and 3 bases from J; bases unmatched to any gene: 9. For the CDR3, the DNA is TGTGCCAGCAGCCGCGAAGCGGGAGCAGTCTACGAGCAGTACTTC. Amino acids: CASSREAGAVYEQYF.

The chain combines TRBV9 with TRBJ2-7; maybe TRBD2 (6 bases). Trimming stripped 3 bases from V and 1 base from J, with 11 bases between. The CDR3 sequence is 14 residues long. Germline values: CDR1 SGDLS, CDR2 YYNGEE. The CDR3 DNA reads TGTGCCAGCAGCGCTGCGGGGAGGTCCTACGAGCAGTACTTC. Protein product: CASSAAGRSYEQYF.

V is TRBV18 and J is TRBJ2-2, with D perhaps TRBD2 (6 bases). This CDR3 contains 14 residues. Germline CDR1 reads KGHSH; CDR2 reads LQKENI. Trimming pared 4 bases from V and 1 base from J, leaving 7 bases between. CDR3: CASSRAGNTGELFF. CDR3 sequence (DNA): TGTGCCAGCTCACGAGCGGGGAACACCGGGGAGCTGTTTTTT. Full variable domain (rest looked up from reference TRBV18 and TRBJ2-2): NAGVMQNPRHLVRRRGQEARLRCSPMKGHSHVYWYRQLPEEGLKFMVYLQKENIIDESGMPKERFSAEFPKEGPSILRIQQVVRGDSAAYFCASSRAGNTGELFFGEGSRLTVL.

This clone was picked up a small number of times. The chain joins TRBV7-8 to TRBJ1-2, with 8 bases lining up with TRBD1. The V gene end was trimmed by 3 bases and the J gene end by 8 bases; junction bases not matched to a gene: 11. This CDR3 is 15 amino acids long. Germline V gene lookup returns CDR1 SGHVS and CDR2 FQNEAQ. CDR3 residues: CASSFHGQGLNGYTF. In nucleotides, the CDR3 is TGTGCCAGCAGCTTTCACGGACAGGGTCTGAACGGCTACACCTTC.